The 5 T cell receptor beta chains in this list originate from one sample, sequenced in a study of regulatory T cells in long-lasting Graves disease. Documented time point: newly diagnosed GD, antithyroid drugs for less than 3 months. The authors made the TCR library using RNA they extracted from PBMCs. Construction of TCR beta libraries relied on iRepertoire HTBI primers and on Arm-PCR targeting CDR3 regions. Using its own MiXCR run on the multiplex PCR reads, TCRdb lists one record per CDR3 protein. Of roughly 610,000 distinct CDR3 sequences listed, around 17% are singletons. The same data also contributed to another study, on T cells in Graves' hyperthyroidism and ophthalmopathy.

The source was peripheral blood mononuclear cells (PBMCs), collected at new diagnosis, from a patient treated with antithyroid drugs. These receptors were collected from a woman aged 30 to 39 with Graves disease.

There are a few counts of this clonotype. J is TRBJ2-7 and V is TRBV3-1, with D perhaps matching TRBD1 (7 bases). The ends were cut back, 3 bases at V and 4 bases at J, with 19 bases in the middle. Germline V CDR1 and CDR2: LGHDT, YNNKEL (reference sequence). CDR3 length: 16 residues. The CDR3, as DNA: TGTGCCAGCAGCCATTCCAGACAGGGTGGAGGGTACGAGCAGTACTTC. Translated, it gives CASSHSRQGGGYEQYF.

In its sample, this clonotype was seen a few times. The rearrangement joins TRBV18 to TRBJ2-7; 10 nucleotides line up with TRBD1. Germline CDR1 reads KGHSH; CDR2 reads LQKENI. CDR3 length: 15 residues. The V gene end was trimmed by 2 bases and the J gene end by 3 bases; junction bases not matched to a gene: 4. Written as DNA, the CDR3 is TGTGCCAGCTCACCAGACAGGGGGCCCTTCTACGAGCAGTACTTC. Translated, it gives CASSPDRGPFYEQYF. The full variable domain, its missing parts supplied by reference TRBV18 and TRBJ2-7, is NAGVMQNPRHLVRRRGQEARLRCSPMKGHSHVYWYRQLPEEGLKFMVYLQKENIIDESGMPKERFSAEFPKEGPSILRIQQVVRGDSAAYFCASSPDRGPFYEQYFGPGTRLTVT.

The chain is built from TRBV19 and TRBJ2-7, with TRBD2 matching 7 bases. V lost 8 bases, J lost 0 bases, and 10 bases stayed unmatched. The CDR3 runs 15 residues. Germline V gives CDR1 LNHDA, CDR2 SQIVND (reference sequence). CDR3 amino acids: CASGATAGNSYEQYF. DNA of the CDR3: TGTGCCAGTGGGGCGACAGCGGGAAACTCCTACGAGCAGTACTTC.

CDR3 amino acids: CASTTRRGKSNQPQHF. The CDR3 coding sequence is TGTGCCAGCACTACCCGGCGGGGGAAAAGCAATCAGCCCCAGCATTTT. J is TRBJ1-5 and V is TRBV2, with a tentative D call TRBD1 (5 bases). V was clipped by 7 bases and J by 1 base, with 17 bases between them. Germline V gene sequence: CDR1 SNHLY, CDR2 FYNNEI. The CDR3 has 16 residues.

The chain combines TRBV6-1 with TRBJ2-7; D is unresolved. The CDR3 covers 12 residues. The V end lost 3 bases, the J end lost 6 bases, and 9 bases lay between the germline ends. Germline CDR1 MNHNS, CDR2 SASEGT. The CDR3 DNA reads as TGTGCCAGCAGTGATGCTTGGGGCGAGCAGTACTTC. This gives the protein CASSDAWGEQYF.